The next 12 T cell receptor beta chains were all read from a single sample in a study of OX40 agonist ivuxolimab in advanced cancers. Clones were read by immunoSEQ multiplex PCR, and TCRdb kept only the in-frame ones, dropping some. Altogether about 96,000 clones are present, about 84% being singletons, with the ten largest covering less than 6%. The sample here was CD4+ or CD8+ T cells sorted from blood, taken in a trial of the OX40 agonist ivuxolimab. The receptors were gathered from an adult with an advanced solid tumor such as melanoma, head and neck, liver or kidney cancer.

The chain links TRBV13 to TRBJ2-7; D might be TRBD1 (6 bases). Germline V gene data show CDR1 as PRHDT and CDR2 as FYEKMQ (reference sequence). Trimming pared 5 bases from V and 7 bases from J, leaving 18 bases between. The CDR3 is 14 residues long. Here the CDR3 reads CASSHNAGAREQYF. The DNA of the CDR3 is TGTGCCAGCAGCCACAATGCAGGGGCGAGGGAGCAGTACTTC.

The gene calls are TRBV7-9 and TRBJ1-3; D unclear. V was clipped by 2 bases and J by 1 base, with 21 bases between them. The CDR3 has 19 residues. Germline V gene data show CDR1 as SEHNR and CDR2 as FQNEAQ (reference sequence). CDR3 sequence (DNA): TGTGCCAGCAGCTTACCCCTTCCCGGTTTCAGAGCATCTGGAAACACCATATATTTT. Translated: CASSLPLPGFRASGNTIYF.

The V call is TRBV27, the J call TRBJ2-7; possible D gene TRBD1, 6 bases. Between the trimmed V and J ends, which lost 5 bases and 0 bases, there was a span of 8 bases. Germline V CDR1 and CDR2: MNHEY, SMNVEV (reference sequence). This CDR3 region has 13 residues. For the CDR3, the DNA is TGTGCCAGCAGTGGACAGACCTCCTACGAGCAGTACTTC. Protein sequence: CASSGQTSYEQYF.

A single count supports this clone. CDR3 amino acids: CASRAGFGANVLTF. The DNA for the CDR3 is TGTGCCAGCCGAGCCGGGTTTGGGGCCAACGTCCTGACTTTC. The J gene is TRBJ2-6, the V gene TRBV6-5; D unclear. Germline assignment: CDR1 MNHEY and CDR2 SVGAGI. The CDR3 contains 14 residues. The V gene lost 8 bases and the J gene lost 3 bases, with 11 bases spanning the gap.

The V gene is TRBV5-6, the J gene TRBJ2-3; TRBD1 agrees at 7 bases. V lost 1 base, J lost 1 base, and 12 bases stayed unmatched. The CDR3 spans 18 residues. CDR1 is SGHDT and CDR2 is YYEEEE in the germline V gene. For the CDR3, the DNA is TGTGCCAGCAGCTTGCCCAGCACCCGACAGGGCGGCACAGATACGCAGTATTTT. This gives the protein CASSLPSTRQGGTDTQYF.

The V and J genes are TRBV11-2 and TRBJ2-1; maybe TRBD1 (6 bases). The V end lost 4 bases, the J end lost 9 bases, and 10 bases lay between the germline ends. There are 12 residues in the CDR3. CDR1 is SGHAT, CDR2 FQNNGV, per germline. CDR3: CASSSSGVEQFF. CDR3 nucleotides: TGTGCCAGCAGCTCTTCAGGGGTTGAGCAGTTCTTC.

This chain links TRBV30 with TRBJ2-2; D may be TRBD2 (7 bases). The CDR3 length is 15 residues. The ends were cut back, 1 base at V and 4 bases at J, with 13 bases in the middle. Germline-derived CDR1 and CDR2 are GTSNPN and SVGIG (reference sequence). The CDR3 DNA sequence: TGTGCCTGGAGTGCCCCGGGGGGCGTCACCGGGGAGCTGTTTTTT. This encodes CAWSAPGGVTGELFF.

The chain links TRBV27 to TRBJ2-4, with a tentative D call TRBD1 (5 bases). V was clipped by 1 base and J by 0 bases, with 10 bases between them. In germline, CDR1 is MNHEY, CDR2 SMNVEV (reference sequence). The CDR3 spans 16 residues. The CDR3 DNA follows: TGTGCCAGCAGTTTATACACAGGAATAGCCAAAAACATTCAGTACTTC. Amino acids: CASSLYTGIAKNIQYF.

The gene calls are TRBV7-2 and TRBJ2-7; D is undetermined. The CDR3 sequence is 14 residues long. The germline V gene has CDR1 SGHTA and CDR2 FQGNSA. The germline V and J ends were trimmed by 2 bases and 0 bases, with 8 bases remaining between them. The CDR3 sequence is CASSLRHTSYEQYF. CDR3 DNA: TGTGCCAGCAGCTTAAGGCACACCTCCTACGAGCAGTACTTC.

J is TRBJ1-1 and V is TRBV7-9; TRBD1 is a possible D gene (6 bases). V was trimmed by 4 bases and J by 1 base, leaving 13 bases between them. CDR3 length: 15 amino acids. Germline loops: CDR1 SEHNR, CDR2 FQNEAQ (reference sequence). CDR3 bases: TGTGCCAGCAGCTCCCAGCTCAGGGGGAACACTGAAGCTTTCTTT. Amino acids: CASSSQLRGNTEAFF.

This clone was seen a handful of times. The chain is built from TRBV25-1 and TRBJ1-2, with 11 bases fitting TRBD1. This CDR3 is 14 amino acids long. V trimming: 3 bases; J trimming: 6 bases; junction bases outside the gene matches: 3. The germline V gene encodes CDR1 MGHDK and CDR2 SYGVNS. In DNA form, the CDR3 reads TGTGCCAGCAGTGATGGACAGGGGGCGGATGGCTACACCTTC. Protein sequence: CASSDGQGADGYTF.

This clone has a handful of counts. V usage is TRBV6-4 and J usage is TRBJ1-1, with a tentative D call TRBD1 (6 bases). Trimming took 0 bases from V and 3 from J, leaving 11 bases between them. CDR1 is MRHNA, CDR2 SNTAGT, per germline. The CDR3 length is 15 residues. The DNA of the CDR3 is TGTGCCAGCAGTGACTCCTCAAGGGGGGACACTGAAGCTTTCTTT. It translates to CASSDSSRGDTEAFF.